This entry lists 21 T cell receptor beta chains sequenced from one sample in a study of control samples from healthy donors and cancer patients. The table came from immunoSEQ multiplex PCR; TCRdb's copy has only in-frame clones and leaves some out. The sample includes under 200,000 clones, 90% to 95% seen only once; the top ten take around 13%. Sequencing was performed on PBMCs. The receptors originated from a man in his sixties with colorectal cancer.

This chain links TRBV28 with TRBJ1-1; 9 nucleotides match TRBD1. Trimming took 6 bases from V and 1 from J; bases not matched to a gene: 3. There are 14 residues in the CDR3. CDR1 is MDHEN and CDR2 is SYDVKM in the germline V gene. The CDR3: CASRGTGPNTEAFF. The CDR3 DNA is TGTGCCAGCAGGGGGACAGGGCCGAACACTGAAGCTTTCTTT.

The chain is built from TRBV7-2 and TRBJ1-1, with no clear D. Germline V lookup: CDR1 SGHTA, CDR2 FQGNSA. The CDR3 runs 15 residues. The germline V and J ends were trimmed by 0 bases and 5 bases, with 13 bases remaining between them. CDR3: CASSLAPGWRTEAFF. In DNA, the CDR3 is TGTGCCAGCAGCTTAGCGCCGGGCTGGAGGACTGAAGCTTTCTTT.

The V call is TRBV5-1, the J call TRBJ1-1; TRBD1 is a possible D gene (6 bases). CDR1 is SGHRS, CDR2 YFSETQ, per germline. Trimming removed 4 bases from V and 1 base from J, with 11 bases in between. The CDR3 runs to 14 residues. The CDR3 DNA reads TGCGCCAGCAGCGGGGGACAACCGAACACTGAAGCTTTCTTT. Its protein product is CASSGGQPNTEAFF.

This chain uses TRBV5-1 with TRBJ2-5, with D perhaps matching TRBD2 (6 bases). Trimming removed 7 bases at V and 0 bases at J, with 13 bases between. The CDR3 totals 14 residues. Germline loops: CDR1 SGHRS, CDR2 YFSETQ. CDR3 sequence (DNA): TGCGCCAGCCGCCAGGAGGGGAACCAAGAGACCCAGTACTTC. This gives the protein CASRQEGNQETQYF.

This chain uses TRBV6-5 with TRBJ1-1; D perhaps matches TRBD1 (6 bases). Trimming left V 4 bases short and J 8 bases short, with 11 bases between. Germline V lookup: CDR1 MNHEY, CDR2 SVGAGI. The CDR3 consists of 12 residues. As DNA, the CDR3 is TGTGCCAGCAGTTCGGGACACCGGGAAGCTTTCTTT. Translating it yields CASSSGHREAFF.

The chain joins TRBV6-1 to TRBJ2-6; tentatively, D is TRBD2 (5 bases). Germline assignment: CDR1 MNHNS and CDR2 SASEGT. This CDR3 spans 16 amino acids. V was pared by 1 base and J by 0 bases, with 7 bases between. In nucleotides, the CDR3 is TGTGCCAGCAGTGAAGGGACTTACTCTGGGGCCAACGTCCTGACTTTC. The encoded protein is CASSEGTYSGANVLTF.

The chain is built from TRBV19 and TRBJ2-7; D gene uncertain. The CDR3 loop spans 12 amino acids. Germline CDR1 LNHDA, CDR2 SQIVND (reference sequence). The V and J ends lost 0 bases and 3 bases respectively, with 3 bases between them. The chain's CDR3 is CASSIEVYEQYF. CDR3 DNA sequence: TGTGCCAGTAGTATAGAAGTCTACGAGCAGTACTTC.

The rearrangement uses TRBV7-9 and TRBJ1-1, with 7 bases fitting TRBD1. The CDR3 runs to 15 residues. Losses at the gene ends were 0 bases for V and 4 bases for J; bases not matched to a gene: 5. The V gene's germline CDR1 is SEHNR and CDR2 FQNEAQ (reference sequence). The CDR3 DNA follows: TGTGCCAGCAGCTTAGCGGCAGGGGGGGCCACTGAAGCTTTCTTT. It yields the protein CASSLAAGGATEAFF.

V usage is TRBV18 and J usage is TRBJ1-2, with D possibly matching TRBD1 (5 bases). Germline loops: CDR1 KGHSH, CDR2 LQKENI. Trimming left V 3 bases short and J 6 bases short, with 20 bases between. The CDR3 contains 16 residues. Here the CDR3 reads CASSPLEPRRGDGYTF. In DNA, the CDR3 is TGTGCCAGCTCACCTTTAGAGCCAAGGAGAGGGGATGGCTACACCTTC.

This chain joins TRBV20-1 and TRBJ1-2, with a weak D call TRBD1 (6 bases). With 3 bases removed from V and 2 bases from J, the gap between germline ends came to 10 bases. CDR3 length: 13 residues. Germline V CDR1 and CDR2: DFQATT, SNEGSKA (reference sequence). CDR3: CSASPRGNYGYTF. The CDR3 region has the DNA TGCAGTGCTAGTCCCAGGGGCAACTATGGCTACACCTTC.

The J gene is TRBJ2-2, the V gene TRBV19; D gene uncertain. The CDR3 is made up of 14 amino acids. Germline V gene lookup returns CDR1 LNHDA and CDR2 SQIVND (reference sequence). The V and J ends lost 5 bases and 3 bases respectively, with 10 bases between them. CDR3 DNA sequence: TGTGCCAGTAGTCCGAGGACGTACACCGGGGAGCTGTTTTTT. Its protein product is CASSPRTYTGELFF.

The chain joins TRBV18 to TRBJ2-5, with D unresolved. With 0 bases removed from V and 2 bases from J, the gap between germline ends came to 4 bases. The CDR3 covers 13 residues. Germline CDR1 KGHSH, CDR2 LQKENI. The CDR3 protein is CASSPPDQETQYF. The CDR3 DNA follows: TGTGCCAGCTCACCACCGGATCAAGAGACCCAGTACTTC.

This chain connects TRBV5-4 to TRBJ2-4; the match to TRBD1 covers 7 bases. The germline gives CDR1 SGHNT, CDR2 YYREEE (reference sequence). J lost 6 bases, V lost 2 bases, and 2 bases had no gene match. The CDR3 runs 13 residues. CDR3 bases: TGTGCCAGCAGCTTTAAGGGGGCAAACATTCAGTACTTC. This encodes CASSFKGANIQYF.

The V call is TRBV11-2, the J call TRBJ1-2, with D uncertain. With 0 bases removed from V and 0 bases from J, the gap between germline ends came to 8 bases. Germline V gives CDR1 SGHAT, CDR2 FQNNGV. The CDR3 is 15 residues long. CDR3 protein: CASSLDQATNYGYTF. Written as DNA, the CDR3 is TGTGCCAGCAGCTTAGACCAGGCCACTAACTATGGCTACACCTTC.

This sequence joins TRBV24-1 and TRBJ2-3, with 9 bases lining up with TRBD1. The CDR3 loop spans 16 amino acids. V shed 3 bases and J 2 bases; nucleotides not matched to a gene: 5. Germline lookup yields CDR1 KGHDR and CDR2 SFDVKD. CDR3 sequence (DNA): TGTGCCACCAGTGATCCGGGACAGGGCCCCACAGATACGCAGTATTTT. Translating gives CATSDPGQGPTDTQYF.

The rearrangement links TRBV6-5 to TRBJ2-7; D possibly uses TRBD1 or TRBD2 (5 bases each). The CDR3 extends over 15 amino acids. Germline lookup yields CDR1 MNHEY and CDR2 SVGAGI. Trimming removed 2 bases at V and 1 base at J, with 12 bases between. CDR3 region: CASSYAPGPSYEQYF. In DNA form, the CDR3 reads TGTGCCAGCAGTTACGCTCCGGGACCATCCTACGAGCAGTACTTC.

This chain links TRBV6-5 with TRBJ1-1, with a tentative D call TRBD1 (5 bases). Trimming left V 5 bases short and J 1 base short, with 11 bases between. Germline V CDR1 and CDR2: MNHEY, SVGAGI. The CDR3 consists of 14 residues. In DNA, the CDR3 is TGTGCCAGCAGTCGGACATTAACGAACACTGAAGCTTTCTTT. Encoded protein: CASSRTLTNTEAFF.

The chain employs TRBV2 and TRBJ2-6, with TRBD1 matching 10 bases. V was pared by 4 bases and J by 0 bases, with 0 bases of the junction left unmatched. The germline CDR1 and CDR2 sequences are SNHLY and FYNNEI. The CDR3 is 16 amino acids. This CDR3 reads CASSGTGGSGANVLTF. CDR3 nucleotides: TGTGCCAGCAGTGGGACAGGGGGCTCTGGGGCCAACGTCCTGACTTTC.

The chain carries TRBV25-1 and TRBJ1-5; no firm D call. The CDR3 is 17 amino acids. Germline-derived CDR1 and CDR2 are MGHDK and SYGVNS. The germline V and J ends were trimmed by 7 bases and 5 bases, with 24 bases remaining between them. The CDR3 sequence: CASNQNLWVSLYQPQHF. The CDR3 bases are TGTGCCAGCAATCAAAACCTTTGGGTCTCGCTCTATCAGCCCCAGCATTTT.

The CDR3 reads CASSALDSNQPQHF. CDR3 sequence (DNA): TGTGCCAGCAGTGCGCTGGATAGCAATCAGCCCCAGCATTTT. The V and J genes are TRBV2 and TRBJ1-5; D uncertain. The length of the CDR3 is 14 residues. Trimming took 4 bases from V and 0 from J, leaving 7 bases between them. Per germline, CDR1 SNHLY and CDR2 FYNNEI.

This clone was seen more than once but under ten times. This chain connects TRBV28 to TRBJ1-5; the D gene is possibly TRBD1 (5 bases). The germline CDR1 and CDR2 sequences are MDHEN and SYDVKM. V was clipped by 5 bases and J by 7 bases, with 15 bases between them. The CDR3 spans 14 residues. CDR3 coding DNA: TGTGCCAGCAGTACCCCCTGGGGGGAACAGCCCCAGCATTTT. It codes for CASSTPWGEQPQHF.